What follows describes a single T cell receptor beta chain. Its antigen is not identified. Treatment described: oral pan-JAK inhibitor, 5-10 mg twice daily. Following extraction, RNA underwent reverse transcription to cDNA, which served as the sequencing template. The repertoire was sequenced with immunoSEQ multiplex PCR; TCRdb's copy has only in-frame clones and lacks some. The data hold 150,000 to 200,000 clones, with under 80% observed a single time. This record comes from a study of CD8+ T cells in alopecia areata. Whole-study context: The investigators scored severity in treated patients by the percentage of affected scalp area.

V gave up 4 bases and J gave up 2 bases, with 17 bases separating them. This CDR3 contains 16 residues. Germline CDR1 SGHTA, CDR2 FQGNSA. Notes on the study in general: Scalp sample sequencing also detects resident alphabeta T cells of normal skin.

The V gene is TRBV7-2, the J gene TRBJ2-5; D may be TRBD1 (6 bases). This clonotype was sampled from a human donor with alopecia areata. The specimen comprised CD4+ T cells sorted from blood, sampled around week 49, from a patient treated with tofacitinib. The CDR3 here is CASSSIYRDKQETQYF. The CDR3, as DNA: TGTGCCAGCAGCTCTATATACCGGGACAAGCAAGAGACCCAGTACTTC.